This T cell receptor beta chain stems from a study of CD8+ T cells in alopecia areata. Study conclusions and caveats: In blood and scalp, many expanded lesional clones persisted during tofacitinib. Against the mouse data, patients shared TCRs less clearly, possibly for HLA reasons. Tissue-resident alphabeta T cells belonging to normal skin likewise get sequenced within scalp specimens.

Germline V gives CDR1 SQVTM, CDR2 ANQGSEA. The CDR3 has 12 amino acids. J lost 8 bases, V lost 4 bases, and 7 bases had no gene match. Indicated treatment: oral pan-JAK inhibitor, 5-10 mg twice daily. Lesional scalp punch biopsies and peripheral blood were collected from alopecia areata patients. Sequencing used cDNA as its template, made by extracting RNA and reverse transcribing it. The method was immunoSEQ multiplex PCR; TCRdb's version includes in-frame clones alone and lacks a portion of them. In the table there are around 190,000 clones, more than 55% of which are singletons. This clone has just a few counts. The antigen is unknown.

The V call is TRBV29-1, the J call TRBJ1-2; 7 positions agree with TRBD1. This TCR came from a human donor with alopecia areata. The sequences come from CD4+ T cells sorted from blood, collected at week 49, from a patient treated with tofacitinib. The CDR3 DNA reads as TGCAGCGTTGTCAGGGGGACGGAAGGCTACACCTTC. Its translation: CSVVRGTEGYTF.